This TCR beta chain was observed in a study of post-analysis software for immune sequencing data. TCR beta cDNA libraries had unique molecular identifiers. The yield from roughly 1 to 10 million T cells was roughly 500,000 cDNA molecules in total. TCRdb reanalysed the PCR reads using MiXCR and keeps one entry per CDR3 protein. Of fewer than 850,000 distinct CDR3 sequences listed, about 32% are singletons. The J segment lost 7 bases and the V segment lost 3 bases, leaving 13 bases of the junction unmatched. The germline CDR1 and CDR2 sequences are DFQATT and SNEGSKA (reference sequence). There are 17 residues in the CDR3. This clonotype has more than one count but fewer than ten. Antigen unknown. Study observations and caveats: Higher frequency in patients than in controls was seen for about five TRBV segments, with TRBV5-6, TRBV5-1 and TRBV20-1 among them. Controls significantly exceeded multiple sclerosis patients in normalized Chao1 diversity.

This chain links TRBV20-1 with TRBJ2-3; 13 nucleotides line up with TRBD2. The sequenced sample was blood. The receptor was derived from a girl between 5 and 17 years old with multiple sclerosis. Here the CDR3 DNA reads TGCAGTGCTAGTCCCACTCCACTAGCGGGAGGGCGTAATACGCAGTATTTT. Amino acids: CSASPTPLAGGRNTQYF.